Sequencing of this T cell receptor beta chain was carried out in a study of blood T cells in healthy people across ages. Study summary: Capture by template switching was about one barcoded beta molecule per two T cells.

In its sample, this clonotype was seen a few times. A second PCR of roughly 7 to 11 cycles used a sample-barcoded 5' primer and a J-beta primer mix. One entry per CDR3 protein, called by TCRdb with MiXCR from the 5' RACE reads. Here the sample spans around 970,000 distinct CDR3 sequences, roughly half being singletons. Sequences were obtained from blood. The clonotype was recovered from a woman in her sixties in good health.

CDR3 amino acids: CASSVGEAFNEKLFF. Here the CDR3 DNA reads TGTGCCAGCAGCGTCGGTGAAGCGTTCAATGAAAAACTGTTTTTT. This chain joins TRBV9 and TRBJ1-4; D is undetermined. Trimming pared 2 bases from V and 5 bases from J, leaving 13 bases between. Germline CDR1 reads SGDLS; CDR2 reads YYNGEE. CDR3 length equals 15 residues.